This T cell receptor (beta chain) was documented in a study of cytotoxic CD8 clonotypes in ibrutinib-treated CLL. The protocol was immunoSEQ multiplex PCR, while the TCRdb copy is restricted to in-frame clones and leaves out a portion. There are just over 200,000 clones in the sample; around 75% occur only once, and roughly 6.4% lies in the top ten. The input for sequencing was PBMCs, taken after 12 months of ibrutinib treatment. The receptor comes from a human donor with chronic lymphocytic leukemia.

The CDR3 sequence: CSVTGGYEQYF. CDR3 DNA sequence: TGCAGCGTTACAGGGGGCTACGAGCAGTACTTC. The V gene is TRBV29-1, the J gene TRBJ2-7, with 8 bases lining up with TRBD1. In germline, CDR1 is SQVTM, CDR2 ANQGSEA. V dropped 5 bases and J dropped 3; count of bases not matched to a gene: 0. This CDR3 comprises 11 residues.